This TCR beta chain was obtained from a study of OX40 agonist ivuxolimab in advanced cancers. For the study at large: In this cohort, patients received ivuxolimab, an agonistic anti-OX40 (CD134) antibody. Patients assigned to dose escalation were diagnosed with hepatocellular carcinoma, melanoma, renal cell or head and neck cancer. The eligibility criteria allowed prior anti-PD-1, anti-PD-L1 or anti-CTLA-4 therapy, and 40% had some. Study findings and constraints: Averaged across samples, CD8+ T cells carried more expanded clones than CD4+ did.

About this clone: Its antigen remains unknown.

Germline values: CDR1 SGDLS, CDR2 YYNGEE. The CDR3 is 14 amino acids. Trimming stripped 0 bases from V and 6 bases from J, with 13 bases between. Sequenced by immunoSEQ multiplex PCR; TCRdb stores in-frame clones only, minus some. The table has nearly 50,000 clones, about 88% seen once. The V call is TRBV9, the J call TRBJ2-7, with D tentatively TRBD2 (5 bases). The material was CD4+ or CD8+ T cells sorted from blood, obtained in a trial of the OX40 agonist ivuxolimab. This clonotype was sampled from an adult with an advanced solid tumor such as melanoma, head and neck, liver or kidney cancer. The CDR3 here is CASSVASRSGEQYF. CDR3 sequence (DNA): TGTGCCAGCAGCGTAGCTAGCAGAAGCGGCGAGCAGTACTTC. The whole variable domain, remainder taken from reference TRBV9 and TRBJ2-7, is DSGVTQTPKHLITATGQRVTLRCSPRSGDLSVYWYQQSLDQGLQFLIQYYNGEERAKGNILERFSAQQFPDLHSELNLSSLELGDSALYFCASSVASRSGEQYFGPGTRLTVT.